These 5 T cell receptor beta chains share one sample of origin, sequenced in a study of blood T cells in healthy people across ages. Primed by a sample-barcoded 5' primer and a J-beta primer mix, a second PCR proceeded for about 6 to 12 cycles. MiXCR, run by TCRdb on the 5' RACE reads, gives a single entry per CDR3 protein. The table shows hundreds of thousands of distinct CDR3 sequences, with about 56% occurring only once. Sequenced material: blood. The receptors derive from a man between 40 and 49 years old in good health.

The rearrangement uses TRBV20-1 and TRBJ2-5; maybe TRBD2 (5 bases). Germline values: CDR1 DFQATT, CDR2 SNEGSKA (reference sequence). The CDR3 loop spans 13 amino acids. V gave up 6 bases and J gave up 1 base, with 12 bases separating them. CDR3 region: CSAGGPGQETQYF. DNA of the CDR3: TGCAGTGCAGGAGGACCTGGCCAAGAGACCCAGTACTTC.

This sequence joins TRBV12-5 and TRBJ2-1, with TRBD2 matching over 10 bases. Germline V gene data show CDR1 as LGHNT and CDR2 as FRNRAP. After removal of 6 bases from V and 7 bases from J, the junction contained 12 bases not matched to a gene. CDR3 size: 16 residues. The CDR3 sequence: CASGRAASGSGNEQFF. As DNA, the CDR3 is TGTGCTAGTGGCCGGGCGGCTAGCGGGAGTGGGAATGAGCAGTTCTTC.

This chain uses TRBV4-1 with TRBJ2-3; D gene uncertain. V was clipped by 1 base and J by 6 bases, with 11 bases between them. There are 14 residues in the CDR3. The germline V gene encodes CDR1 MGHRA and CDR2 YSYEKL. The CDR3, as DNA: TGCGCCAGCAGCCAAGTGGTGGCATTGGATACGCAGTATTTT. Translation: CASSQVVALDTQYF.

This clonotype has only a few counts. One end of the junction is discordant with germline, which a read error may explain. This chain uses TRBV20-1 with TRBJ2-7; TRBD1 agrees at 8 bases. The CDR3 has 12 residues. Germline V gene data show CDR1 as DFQATT and CDR2 as SNEGSKA (reference sequence). CDR3 protein: CSARSDREERYF. The CDR3 bases are TGCAGTGCTAGATCGGACAGGGAAGAGCGGTACTTC.

The chain combines TRBV30 with TRBJ1-2; possible D gene TRBD1, 6 bases. The CDR3 length is 14 residues. Germline CDR1 is GTSNPN and CDR2 is SVGIG (reference sequence). The V gene lost 4 bases and the J gene lost 3 bases, with 15 bases spanning the gap. CDR3 nucleotides: TGTGCCTGGACCCAGGGGATAGGGGACTATGGCTACACCTTC. Translated, it gives CAWTQGIGDYGYTF.